These 5 T cell receptor beta chains came from one sample sequenced in a study of CD8 T cells in ankylosing spondylitis (dated by TCRdb to the late 2010s). The method behind the library was 5' RACE. Sequenced on an Illumina HiSeq 2500. TCRdb trimmed the raw reads at Q25, called clones with MiXCR and kept productive beta chains. All rows with the same CDR3 protein become a single entry with the most common DNA and genes. In this sample the table shows more than 200,000 distinct CDR3 sequences, 20% to 30% of which occur a single time. 0.6% to 0.75% of the sample is held by the ten biggest clonotypes. Input material: blood, either unsorted or a sorted T cell fraction (not recorded which). Receptors originate from a male donor with ankylosing spondylitis or in good health (not recorded which).

This clonotype was seen ten or more times. The rearrangement uses TRBV5-1 and TRBJ2-7; TRBD1 matches 9 bases. Germline V gene data show CDR1 as SGHRS and CDR2 as YFSETQ. This CDR3 is built from 15 residues. The J segment lost 3 bases and the V segment lost 3 bases, leaving 7 bases of the junction unmatched. CDR3 in amino acids: CASSWGQGMVYEQYF. The DNA for the CDR3 is TGCGCCAGCAGCTGGGGACAGGGAATGGTCTACGAGCAGTACTTC.

V is TRBV11-3 and J is TRBJ2-2; 11 bases map to TRBD1. Trimming removed 1 base from V and 6 bases from J; junction bases left unmatched: 7. CDR1 and CDR2 (germline): SGHNT, YENEEA. This CDR3 region has 17 residues. The CDR3 nucleotides read TGTGCCAGCAGCTTAGCACAACCGGGACAGGGGGCCGGGGAGCTGTTTTTT. The encoded protein is CASSLAQPGQGAGELFF.

There are many counts of this clonotype. The chain employs TRBV5-4 and TRBJ1-1; D call uncertain. This CDR3 region has 15 residues. Looked up from germline, CDR1 is SGHNT and CDR2 is YYREEE (reference sequence). Trimming took off 0 bases at V and 5 bases at J, with 14 bases between the two ends. The CDR3: CASSLGVLSRTEAFF. The DNA of the CDR3 is TGTGCCAGCAGCTTGGGGGTCCTATCTAGGACTGAAGCTTTCTTT.

This clonotype appeared many times. The V call is TRBV29-1, the J call TRBJ2-3; TRBD1 matches 8 bases. The CDR3 loop spans 14 amino acids. Germline-derived CDR1 and CDR2 are SQVTM and ANQGSEA. V was pared by 4 bases and J by 6 bases, with 9 bases of the junction left unmatched. The DNA of the CDR3 is TGCAGCGTTGTTCGTCAGGGGGCGCGCGATACGCAGTATTTT. Protein product: CSVVRQGARDTQYF.

This clonotype was observed at least ten times. The gene calls are TRBV20-1 and TRBJ2-7; 8 nucleotides align to TRBD1. CDR1 is DFQATT, CDR2 SNEGSKA, per germline (reference sequence). CDR3 size: 12 residues. The trim removed 7 bases at V and 4 bases at J, leaving 6 bases unmatched. DNA for the CDR3: TGCAGTGTTGGCCAGGGGGCTTACGAGCAGTACTTC. Amino acids: CSVGQGAYEQYF.